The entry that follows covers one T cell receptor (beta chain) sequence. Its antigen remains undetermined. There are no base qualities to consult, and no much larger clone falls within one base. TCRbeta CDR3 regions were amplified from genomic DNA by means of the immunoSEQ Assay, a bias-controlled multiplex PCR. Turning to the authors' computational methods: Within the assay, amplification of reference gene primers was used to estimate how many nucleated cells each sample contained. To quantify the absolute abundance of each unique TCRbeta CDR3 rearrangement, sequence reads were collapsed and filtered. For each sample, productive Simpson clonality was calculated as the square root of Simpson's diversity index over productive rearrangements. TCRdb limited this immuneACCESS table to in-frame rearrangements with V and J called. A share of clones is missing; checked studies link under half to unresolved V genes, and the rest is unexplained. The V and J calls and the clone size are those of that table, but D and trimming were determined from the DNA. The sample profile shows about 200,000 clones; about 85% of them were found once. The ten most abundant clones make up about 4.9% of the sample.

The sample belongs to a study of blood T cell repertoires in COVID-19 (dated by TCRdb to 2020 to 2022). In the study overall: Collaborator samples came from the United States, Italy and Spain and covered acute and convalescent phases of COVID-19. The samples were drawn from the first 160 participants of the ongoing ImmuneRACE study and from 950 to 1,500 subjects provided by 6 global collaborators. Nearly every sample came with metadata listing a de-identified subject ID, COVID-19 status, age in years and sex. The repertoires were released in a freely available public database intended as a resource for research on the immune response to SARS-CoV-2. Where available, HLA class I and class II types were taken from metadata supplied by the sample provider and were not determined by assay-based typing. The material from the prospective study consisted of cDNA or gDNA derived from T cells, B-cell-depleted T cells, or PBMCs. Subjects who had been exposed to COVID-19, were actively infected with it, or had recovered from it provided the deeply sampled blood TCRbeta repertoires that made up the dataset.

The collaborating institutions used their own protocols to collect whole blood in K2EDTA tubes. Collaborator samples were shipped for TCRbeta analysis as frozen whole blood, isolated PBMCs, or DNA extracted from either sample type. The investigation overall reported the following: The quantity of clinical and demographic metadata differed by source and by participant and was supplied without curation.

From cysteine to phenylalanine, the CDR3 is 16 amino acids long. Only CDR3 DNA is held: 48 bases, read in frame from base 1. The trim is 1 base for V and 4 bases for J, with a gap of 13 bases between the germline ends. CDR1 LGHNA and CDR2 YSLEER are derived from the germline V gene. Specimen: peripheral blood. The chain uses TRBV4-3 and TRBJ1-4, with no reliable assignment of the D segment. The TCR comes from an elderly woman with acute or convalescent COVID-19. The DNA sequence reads TGCGCCAGCAGCCAAGTTATTAGCCGAGGTAATGAAAAACTGTTTTTT. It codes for CASSQVISRGNEKLFF.